This passage covers 9 T cell receptor beta chains from one sample sequenced in a study of OX40 agonist ivuxolimab in advanced cancers. Sequencing used immunoSEQ multiplex PCR; TCRdb keeps in-frame clones, though not all of them. The repertoire holds some 42,000 clones, 82% seen once, with about 23% in the top ten. The sample was CD4+ or CD8+ T cells sorted from blood, taken in a trial of the OX40 agonist ivuxolimab. These receptors all stem from an adult with an advanced solid tumor such as melanoma, head and neck, liver or kidney cancer.

This clone has more than one count but fewer than ten. The rearrangement joins TRBV5-4 to TRBJ2-7, with no clear D. The CDR3 spans 16 residues. Germline loops: CDR1 SGHNT, CDR2 YYREEE (reference sequence). The ends were cut back, 3 bases at V and 0 bases at J, with 16 bases in the middle. CDR3 sequence (DNA): TGTGCCAGCAGCTCCGCAACGCGACTGAGCTCCTACGAGCAGTACTTC. Its protein is CASSSATRLSSYEQYF.

The chain combines TRBV5-1 with TRBJ2-7; possible D gene TRBD2, 5 bases. CDR3 length equals 14 residues. The V end lost 1 base, the J end lost 7 bases, and 15 bases lay between the germline ends. Germline assignment: CDR1 SGHRS and CDR2 YFSETQ. CDR3 nucleotides: TGCGCCAGCAGCTTGTGGCAGGCCTCGGGGGAGCAGTACTTC. Translated, it gives CASSLWQASGEQYF.

The J gene is TRBJ2-7, the V gene TRBV7-2; 7 bases match TRBD1. The ends lost 4 bases at V and 5 bases at J; junction bases unmatched: 5. This CDR3 contains 13 residues. CDR1 is SGHTA, CDR2 FQGNSA, per germline. CDR3 protein: CASSSRDRNEQYF. CDR3 coding DNA: TGTGCCAGCAGCTCCCGGGACAGAAACGAGCAGTACTTC.

The rearrangement uses TRBV6-5 and TRBJ1-4; TRBD1 matches at 8 bases. Germline CDR1 is MNHEY and CDR2 is SVGAGI. The CDR3 sequence is 15 residues long. The trim removed 6 bases at V and 8 bases at J, leaving 11 bases unmatched. The CDR3, as DNA: TGTGCCAGCAGGGGTGGAGGGACAGGAAGGGAAAAACTGTTTTTT. Encoded protein: CASRGGGTGREKLFF.

The CDR3 region is CASSLEQGHYEQYF. CDR3 bases: TGCGCCAGCAGCTTGGAACAGGGGCACTACGAGCAGTACTTC. The chain uses TRBV5-1 and TRBJ2-7; 7 bases match TRBD1. With V trimmed by 0 bases and J by 3 bases, 3 bases remained unmatched. Germline CDR1 reads SGHRS; CDR2 reads YFSETQ. The CDR3 sequence is 14 residues long.

This clone was seen just once. The chain carries TRBV11-1 and TRBJ2-2, with a weak D call TRBD1 (5 bases). The CDR3 has 16 residues. CDR1 is SGHAT and CDR2 is FQDESV in the germline V gene (reference sequence). The V end lost 5 bases, the J end lost 4 bases, and 17 bases lay between the germline ends. The chain's CDR3 is CASSPFRGQATGELFF. The CDR3 nucleotides read TGTGCCAGCAGCCCCTTCCGCGGACAAGCCACCGGGGAGCTGTTTTTT.

This clone has only a few counts. CDR3 coding DNA: TGTGCCTGGGCAAAGAGCATCGGGGAGCTGTTTTTT. Translating gives CAWAKSIGELFF. The chain uses TRBV30 and TRBJ2-2; no reliable D call. Trimming cost V 5 bases and J 7 bases, with 11 bases left between them. CDR3 length: 12 residues. In germline, CDR1 is GTSNPN, CDR2 SVGIG (reference sequence). The full variable domain, its missing parts supplied by reference TRBV30 and TRBJ2-2, is SQTIHQWPATLVQPVGSPLSLECTVEGTSNPNLYWYRQAAGRGLQLLFYSVGIGQISSEVPQNLSASRPQDRQFILSSKKLLLSDSGFYLCAWAKSIGELFFGEGSRLTVL.

This chain joins TRBV19 and TRBJ2-5; 8 positions match TRBD1. The length of the CDR3 is 14 residues. Trimming at V came to 3 bases and at J to 3 bases, leaving 3 bases not matched to a gene. The germline V gene has CDR1 LNHDA and CDR2 SQIVND (reference sequence). The CDR3: CASSILDREETQYF. For the CDR3, the DNA is TGTGCCAGTAGTATTCTGGACAGGGAAGAGACCCAGTACTTC.

This sequence joins TRBV5-8 and TRBJ2-3; tentative D call: TRBD1 (6 bases). The germline CDR1 and CDR2 sequences are SGHTS and YDEGEE. The length of the CDR3 is 14 residues. The ends were cut back, 4 bases at V and 2 bases at J, with 11 bases in the middle. The CDR3 reads CASSLQGNTDTQYF. In DNA form, the CDR3 reads TGTGCCAGCAGCCTACAGGGCAACACAGATACGCAGTATTTT.